The 20 T cell receptor beta chains in this list originate from one sample, sequenced in a study of T-cell memory formation after mild COVID-19. One entry per CDR3 protein results from TCRdb running MiXCR on the 5' RACE reads. The sample includes about 340,000 distinct CDR3 sequences, 20% to 25% seen only once; the top ten take around 23%. The sequenced material came from PBMCs or a T cell subset sorted from them (not recorded which). The receptor source for this set is a man aged 18 to 30 who had mild COVID-19 (a few samples of this study predate the infection). Cell type and time point are not known.

This clonotype was counted a few times. The chain carries TRBV7-9 and TRBJ1-4; 8 bases line up with TRBD1. Per germline, CDR1 SEHNR and CDR2 FQNEAQ (reference sequence). The V segment lost 5 bases and the J segment 6 bases; nucleotides outside the gene matches: 8. The CDR3 covers 15 residues. The CDR3 DNA sequence: TGTGCCAGCAGCCGTGGACAGGGAGGGTATGAAAAACTGTTTTTT. Protein sequence: CASSRGQGGYEKLFF. Drawing the rest from reference TRBV7-9 and TRBJ1-4, the complete variable domain is DTGVSQNPRHKITKRGQNVTFRCDPISEHNRLYWYRQTLGQGPEFLTYFQNEAQLEKSRLLSDRFSAERPKGSFSTLEIQRTEQGDSAMYLCASSRGQGGYEKLFFGSGTQLSVL.

This sequence joins TRBV7-9 and TRBJ2-7, with TRBD2 identical over 15 bases. From germline, CDR1 is SEHNR and CDR2 FQNEAQ (reference sequence). This CDR3 is 17 amino acids long. Trimming at V came to 5 bases and at J to 5 bases, leaving 10 bases not matched to a gene. The CDR3 loop is CASSPGLAGGLRNEQYF. The CDR3 coding sequence is TGTGCCAGCAGCCCCGGACTAGCGGGGGGGCTTAGAAACGAGCAGTACTTC.

This clonotype was recorded at least ten times. V usage is TRBV5-1 and J usage is TRBJ2-4; possible D gene TRBD1, 7 bases. CDR1 is SGHRS, CDR2 YFSETQ, per germline. V was cut by 0 bases and J by 7 bases, with 17 bases left in between. This CDR3 contains 16 residues. For the CDR3, the DNA is TGCGCCAGCAGCTTGGCCGTACGACAGGGAGGTAACATTCAGTACTTC. Its translation is CASSLAVRQGGNIQYF.

This clonotype was observed a handful of times. The V gene is TRBV18, the J gene TRBJ2-2; TRBD1 might be the D (6 bases). The V and J ends lost 6 bases and 4 bases respectively, with 12 bases between them. The CDR3 sequence is 14 residues long. CDR1 and CDR2 from the germline V gene are KGHSH and LQKENI. The CDR3 sequence: CASSANRATGELFF. The CDR3 nucleotides read TGTGCCAGCTCGGCAAACAGGGCCACCGGGGAGCTGTTTTTT.

This clonotype has only a few counts. V is TRBV7-3 and J is TRBJ2-7; D is tentatively TRBD1 or TRBD2 (5 bases each). Trimming pared 5 bases from V and 4 bases from J, leaving 15 bases between. Germline values: CDR1 SGHTA, CDR2 FQGTGA. This CDR3 is 14 amino acids long. CDR3 protein: CASSPGTVGYEQYF. Written as DNA, the CDR3 is TGTGCCAGCAGCCCAGGGACCGTCGGATACGAGCAGTACTTC.

This clonotype has more than one count but fewer than ten. The chain carries TRBV11-1 and TRBJ2-7; D unresolved. The CDR3 spans 13 residues. Germline V gene data show CDR1 as SGHAT and CDR2 as FQDESV (reference sequence). V was pared by 3 bases and J by 1 base, with 7 bases between. CDR3 loop: CASSFSRSYEQYV. The CDR3 region has the DNA TGTGCCAGCAGCTTTAGCAGATCCTACGAGCAGTACGTC.

This sequence joins TRBV5-4 and TRBJ2-2; 9 nucleotides align to TRBD1. This CDR3 is 14 amino acids long. Germline V gene lookup returns CDR1 SGHNT and CDR2 YYREEE (reference sequence). Trimming removed 4 bases from V and 6 bases from J; junction bases left unmatched: 4. The CDR3 region has the DNA TGTGCCAGCAGCACAGGGGGCCCGGCCGGGGAGCTGTTTTTT. It yields the protein CASSTGGPAGELFF.

This clonotype was detected only a few times. The chain recombines TRBV27 with TRBJ2-7; 8 bases line up with TRBD1. Looked up from germline, CDR1 is MNHEY and CDR2 is SMNVEV (reference sequence). With V trimmed by 4 bases and J by 3 bases, 8 bases remained unmatched. The CDR3 contains 15 residues. CDR3 residues: CASSSYRTGNYEQYV. The CDR3 DNA follows: TGTGCCAGCAGTTCCTATCGGACAGGGAACTACGAGCAGTACGTC.

The V and J genes are TRBV20-1 and TRBJ2-5; TRBD1 aligns across 8 bases. The CDR3 covers 16 residues. V was pared by 0 bases and J by 2 bases, with 8 bases of the junction left unmatched. The germline V gene has CDR1 DFQATT and CDR2 SNEGSKA (reference sequence). The CDR3 bases are TGCAGTGCTAGAGACCAGGGGGCCCTTTTTCAAGAGACCCAGTACTTC. This encodes CSARDQGALFQETQYF.

A few counts support this clonotype. The chain uses TRBV5-1 and TRBJ2-3, with D possibly called TRBD1 or TRBD2 (5 bases each). Germline V gene lookup returns CDR1 SGHRS and CDR2 YFSETQ. The CDR3 is made up of 16 amino acids. V shed 2 bases and J shed 1 base, with 14 bases lying between them. The CDR3 coding sequence is TGCGCCAGCAGCTTTCTGCCCGGGACGCGCACAGATACGCAGTATTTT. Its translation: CASSFLPGTRTDTQYF.

A few counts support this clonotype. The rearrangement joins TRBV6-5 to TRBJ1-4; D gene ambiguous. Trimming left V 0 bases short and J 0 bases short, with 8 bases between. The CDR3 covers 16 residues. Germline V CDR1 and CDR2: MNHEY, SVGAGI. The CDR3 DNA sequence: TGTGCCAGCAGTTACTCGATCGGCGCAACTAATGAAAAACTGTTTTTT. Protein: CASSYSIGATNEKLFF.

This chain joins TRBV12-3 or TRBV12-4 and TRBJ2-7; 9 nucleotides align to TRBD2. With 2 bases clipped from V and 4 bases from J, the junction kept 3 bases outside the gene matches. The CDR3 sequence is 14 residues long. The CDR3 sequence: CASSLRTSEYEQYF. CDR3 DNA: TGTGCCAGCAGTTTAAGGACTAGCGAGTACGAGCAGTACTTC.

This chain connects TRBV7-6 to TRBJ2-3; 9 bases are shared with TRBD2. The CDR3 has 16 residues. Germline V gene data show CDR1 as SGHVS and CDR2 as FNYEAQ. Losses at the gene ends were 3 bases for V and 2 bases for J; bases not matched to a gene: 6. DNA for the CDR3: TGTGCCAGCAGCTTGGAGGCGGGGGGGAACACAGATACGCAGTATTTT. Translating gives CASSLEAGGNTDTQYF.

This clonotype was counted a few times. The chain joins TRBV5-1 to TRBJ2-5; 10 nucleotides agree with TRBD2. Germline assignment: CDR1 SGHRS and CDR2 YFSETQ. With V trimmed by 4 bases and J by 2 bases, 5 bases remained unmatched. This CDR3 spans 15 amino acids. The CDR3 sequence: CASSASGGKQETQYF. CDR3 nucleotides: TGCGCCAGCAGCGCTAGCGGGGGAAAACAAGAGACCCAGTACTTC.

This CDR3 reads CASSLLRTNSPLHF. CDR3 in DNA: TGCGCCAGCAGCTTGCTCAGGACAAATTCACCCCTCCACTTT. The chain recombines TRBV5-1 with TRBJ1-6; a possible D gene is TRBD1 (5 bases). The V and J ends lost 1 base and 7 bases respectively, with 9 bases between them. CDR3 length: 14 residues. From germline, CDR1 is SGHRS and CDR2 YFSETQ.

The chain carries TRBV10-1 and TRBJ2-1; the D gene could be TRBD1 or TRBD2 (5 bases each). Between the trimmed V and J ends, which lost 2 bases and 8 bases, there was a span of 13 bases. Per the germline V gene, CDR1 is WNHNN and CDR2 is SYGVQD (reference sequence). The CDR3 loop spans 14 amino acids. CDR3 sequence: CASSEGTPWDEQFF. The CDR3 DNA follows: TGCGCCAGCAGTGAGGGGACCCCCTGGGATGAGCAGTTCTTC.

The rearrangement links TRBV5-1 to TRBJ1-1, with D hard to call. Germline V gene sequence: CDR1 SGHRS, CDR2 YFSETQ. The V end was cut by 0 bases, the J end by 0 bases, with 9 bases between. This CDR3 contains 15 residues. The CDR3 DNA reads TGCGCCAGCAGCTTGGTTTCCGGGTTGAACACTGAAGCTTTCTTT. This encodes CASSLVSGLNTEAFF.

This clonotype was seen more than once but under ten times. The rearrangement uses TRBV6-2 or TRBV6-3 and TRBJ1-5; D gene ambiguous. Trimming took 0 bases from V and 7 from J, leaving 4 bases between them. CDR1 MNHEY and CDR2 SVGEGT come from the germline V gene. The CDR3 contains 12 residues. CDR3: CASSYSSQPQHF. The CDR3 region has the DNA TGTGCCAGCAGTTACTCGAGCCAGCCCCAGCATTTT.

This chain uses TRBV6-2 or TRBV6-3 with TRBJ2-7, with D tentatively TRBD2 (5 bases). The V gene's germline CDR1 is MNHEY and CDR2 SVGEGT. The V end lost 7 bases, the J end lost 5 bases, and 12 bases lay between the germline ends. The CDR3 has 12 amino acids. The CDR3 sequence is CASIGNGDEQYF. The CDR3 DNA sequence: TGTGCCAGCATAGGGAACGGGGACGAGCAGTACTTC.

This clonotype was observed a handful of times. J is TRBJ2-5 and V is TRBV27, with TRBD2 matching 11 bases. The length of the CDR3 is 12 residues. CDR1 MNHEY and CDR2 SMNVEV come from the germline V gene (reference sequence). The junction had 5 bases not matched to a gene; V was cut back by 8 bases and J by 9 bases. The CDR3 spells CASGSGGESQYF. In DNA form, the CDR3 reads TGTGCCAGCGGTAGCGGGGGGGAGTCCCAGTACTTC.